These T cell receptor beta chains were read from a single sample in a study of CD8 T cells in ankylosing spondylitis. In TCRdb, the 5' RACE reads were re-called with MiXCR into one record per CDR3 protein. The sample has 200,000 to 250,000 distinct CDR3 sequences, about a sixth seen once; the top ten hold about 39%. Sequenced sample: blood, either unsorted or a sorted T cell fraction (not recorded which). These receptors were taken from a male donor with ankylosing spondylitis. Both conserved end residues are part of each CDR3. The D gene is left open where the match is weak. Size tells how often a clone was seen (once, few, many) or the class of an expanded clone, and some rows leave it out.

TRBJ1-1 | - | - | TRBV15 | TGTGCCACCAGCAGAGATGGTAGCCTGGAAGTGAACACTGAAGCTTTCTTT | CATSRDGSLEVNTEAFF
TRBJ2-1 | - | few | TRBV4-2 | TGTGCCAGCAGCCAAGATCTAGCTCTCTACAATGAGCAGTTCTTC | CASSQDLALYNEQFF
TRBJ2-7 | - | few | TRBV20-1 | TGCAGTGCTAGAGATATAAAAGGTTATGCCTACGAGCAGTACTTC | CSARDIKGYAYEQYF
TRBJ1-5 | TRBD1 | - | TRBV16 | TGTGCCAGCAGCCAATTTGTTGGGATGGACAGGGGAAACCAGCCCCAGCATTTT | CASSQFVGMDRGNQPQHF
TRBJ2-5 | TRBD2 | - | TRBV20-1 | TGCAGTGCCAGTCCCCTAGCGGGAGGGCCGCTGGAGACCCAGTACTTC | CSASPLAGGPLETQYF
TRBJ2-7 | - | many | TRBV12-3/TRBV12-4 | TGTGCCAGCAGTCCTGAGGGGTCCCTCCCCTACGAGCAGTACTTC | CASSPEGSLPYEQYF
TRBJ2-1 | - | few | TRBV6-1 | TGTGCCAGCAGTCTCACAAGGGGGAGCTACAATGAGCAGTTCTTC | CASSLTRGSYNEQFF
TRBJ2-1 | - | few | TRBV9 | TGTGCCAGCAGCAAACGGGGGCTGTACAATGAGCAGTTCTTC | CASSKRGLYNEQFF
TRBJ2-1 | - | - | TRBV20-1 | TGCAGTGCTGGGGGAGAGGGACTCATTAGTGAGCAGTTCTTC | CSAGGEGLISEQFF
TRBJ2-1 | - | - | TRBV29-1 | TGCAGCGTTGAAGGATGGGAGGAGAATGAGCAGTTCTTC | CSVEGWEENEQFF
TRBJ2-1 | - | - | TRBV4-1 | TGCGCCAGCAGCCAAGATATGGGTTTGGGACAATTAGAGCAGTTCTTC | CASSQDMGLGQLEQFF
TRBJ2-2 | TRBD2 | many | TRBV5-1 | TGCGCCAGCAGCTCCACGACTAGCGGGGCCGGTACCGGGGAGCTGTTTTTT | CASSSTTSGAGTGELFF
TRBJ2-7 | TRBD1 | few | TRBV7-2 | TGTGCCAGCAGCTTAACGACAGGGGGCTGGTACGAGCAGTACTTC | CASSLTTGGWYEQYF
TRBJ1-4 | - | many | TRBV4-3 | TGCGCCAGCTGGTCAGGATCAACTAATGAAAAACTGTTTTTT | CASWSGSTNEKLFF
TRBJ1-1 | - | few | TRBV29-1 | TGCAGCGTCCTTCTGGGGGATCACACTGAAGCTTTCTTT | CSVLLGDHTEAFF
TRBJ2-3 | - | - | TRBV4-3 | TGCGCCAGCAGCCAAGACCCCCGGGGCCGTAGGGCGCAGTATTTT | CASSQDPRGRRAQYF
TRBJ1-4 | - | few | TRBV4-3 | TGCGCCAGCAGCCAAGATTTGGGGGCGCTTGAAAAACTGTTTTTT | CASSQDLGALEKLFF
TRBJ2-2 | - | - | TRBV6-1 | TGTGCCAGCACATGGTGGACCGGGGAGCTGTTTTTT | CASTWWTGELFF
TRBJ2-7 | TRBD1 | few | TRBV12-3/TRBV12-4 | TGTGCCAGCAGTCAGGGGGCCTACGAGCAGTACTTC | CASSQGAYEQYF
TRBJ2-1 | - | - | TRBV24-1 | TGTGCCACCAGTGAGGCAGGGAGTAATAATGAGCAGTTCTTC | CATSEAGSNNEQFF
TRBJ2-3 | TRBD2 | - | TRBV13 | TGTGCCAGCAGCTTAGTTTCCCCTACTAGCGGGCTCACAGATACGCAGTATTTT | CASSLVSPTSGLTDTQYF
TRBJ2-5 | - | many | TRBV4-2 | TGTGCCAGCAGCCGGGACGGGACTCTTGAGACCCAGTACTTC | CASSRDGTLETQYF
TRBJ2-1 | TRBD2 | - | TRBV29-1 | TGCAGCGTCGAGGGGGGAAAAGCGGGAGGCCACAATGAGCAGTTCTTC | CSVEGGKAGGHNEQFF
TRBJ2-7 | TRBD2 | few | TRBV5-6 | TGTGCCAGCAGCTGGGGACTAGCGGAAGACTACGAGCAGTACTTC | CASSWGLAEDYEQYF
TRBJ1-2 | TRBD1 | - | TRBV15 | TGTGCCACCAGCAGAGATTTGGCAGGGGGGGTGGATGGCTACACCTTC | CATSRDLAGGVDGYTF
TRBJ1-4 | - | few | TRBV4-1 | TGCGCCAGCAGCCCCCAGGAGGGGGATGAAAAACTGTTTTTT | CASSPQEGDEKLFF
TRBJ1-6 | TRBD1 | few | TRBV12-3/TRBV12-4 | TGTGCCAGCAGTTTAGAGACAGGGAGAAATAATTCACCCCTCCACTTT | CASSLETGRNNSPLHF
TRBJ2-7 | TRBD2 | few | TRBV28 | TGTGCCAGCAGTTCAGGACTAGCCCGGGAGAGATACGAGCAGTACTTC | CASSSGLARERYEQYF
TRBJ1-2 | - | few | TRBV4-3 | TGCGCCAGCAGCCCGGACAGCTCGGGGTATGGCTACACCTTC | CASSPDSSGYGYTF
TRBJ1-2 | - | few | TRBV11-2 | TGTGCCAGCAGCTTAGGGGAGGGTCCTCCCCAGGGCTACACCTTC | CASSLGEGPPQGYTF
TRBJ2-7 | TRBD1 | - | TRBV6-1 | TGTGCCAGCAGTGAAGTCCCGGGACAGGGTACCTACGAGCAGTACTTC | CASSEVPGQGTYEQYF
TRBJ2-7 | TRBD1 | many | TRBV4-1 | TGCGCCAGCAGCCCAGGACAGGGGTCATACGAGCAGTACTTC | CASSPGQGSYEQYF
TRBJ2-2 | TRBD1 | few | TRBV6-1 | TGTGCCAGCAGGGACAGGGGGTCTACCGGGGAGCTGTTTTTT | CASRDRGSTGELFF
TRBJ2-1 | - | - | TRBV19 | TGTGCCAGTAAGCCGAGCTCCTACAATGAGCAGTTCTTC | CASKPSSYNEQFF
TRBJ2-7 | - | - | TRBV5-1 | TGCGCCAGCAGCTTAGAGCATTCAGAGTACGAGCAGTACTTC | CASSLEHSEYEQYF
TRBJ1-4 | - | - | TRBV18 | TGTGCCAGCTCAGGCGAAGGGGCGAAGTATGAAAAACTGTTTTTT | CASSGEGAKYEKLFF
TRBJ2-6 | - | - | TRBV28 | TGTGCCATCAAACCTTCTGGGGCCAACGTCCTGACTTTC | CAIKPSGANVLTF
TRBJ2-2 | - | many | TRBV5-6 | TGTGCCAGCAGGGAACTCACCGGCACCGGGGAGCTGTTTTTT | CASRELTGTGELFF
TRBJ2-6 | TRBD1 | once | TRBV6-1 | TGTGCCAGCATACGGACAGGGGAGTACGTCCTGACTTTC | CASIRTGEYVLTF
TRBJ2-2 | TRBD2 | - | TRBV9 | TGTGCCAGCAGCGTACGCGGGGGGGGCAACACCGGGGAGCTGTTTTTT | CASSVRGGGNTGELFF
TRBJ1-1 | - | few | TRBV18 | TGTGCCAGCTCACCAAGCGGGGTATCGGGGAACACTGAAGCTTTCTTT | CASSPSGVSGNTEAFF
TRBJ2-4 | - | - | TRBV21-1 | TGTGCCAGCAGCAAAGGAAGGCGAGGGTGCTGGGCCAAAAACATTCAGTACTTC | CASSKGRRGCWAKNIQYF
TRBJ2-1 | TRBD2 | - | TRBV29-1 | TGCAGCGTCCCGGGGGGGCACAATGAGCAGTTCTTC | CSVPGGHNEQFF
TRBJ2-1 | TRBD2 | - | TRBV9 | TGTGCCAGCAGCGTAGACAGCGGGGTAGGAAATGAGCAGTTCTTC | CASSVDSGVGNEQFF
TRBJ2-1 | TRBD2 | - | TRBV7-6 | TGTGCCAGCAGCAAAACTAGCGGGAGCCACAATGAGCAGTTCTTC | CASSKTSGSHNEQFF
TRBJ2-3 | TRBD2 | - | TRBV7-9 | TGTGCCAGCAGCTTGGCTAGCGGGAAATTCACAGATACGCAGTATTTT | CASSLASGKFTDTQYF
TRBJ1-1 | - | - | TRBV12-3/TRBV12-4 | TGTGCCAGCAGTTTTTTGGGGGGATCCAACACTGAAGCTTTCTTT | CASSFLGGSNTEAFF
TRBJ1-1 | TRBD1 | many | TRBV12-3/TRBV12-4 | TGTGCCAGCAGGTCCCGGGACAGAAGGAGGGCTTTCTTT | CASRSRDRRRAFF
TRBJ2-2 | - | - | TRBV13 | TGTGCCAGCAGCGCCTTCGGAGGGACTGGGTACACCGGGGAGCTGTTTTTT | CASSAFGGTGYTGELFF
TRBJ2-2 | - | - | TRBV7-6 | TGTGCCAGCAGCTTAGAATGGGGGACCGGGGAGCTGTTTTTT | CASSLEWGTGELFF
TRBJ1-1 | - | few | TRBV12-3/TRBV12-4 | TGTGCCAGCGGGCAATATTTGAACACTGAAGCTTTCTTT | CASGQYLNTEAFF
TRBJ2-3 | TRBD2 | - | TRBV10-3 | TGTGCCATCAGTGAGGTTGGCGGGGGGACCACAGATACGCAGTATTTT | CAISEVGGGTTDTQYF
TRBJ2-1 | TRBD1 | few | TRBV5-5 | TGTGCCAGCAGCTCGACAGGGTCGGACTACAATGAGCAGTTCTTC | CASSSTGSDYNEQFF
TRBJ1-1 | TRBD1 | - | TRBV2 | TGTGCCAGCAGTGTACCCCGGGACAGGTCGGGCACTGAAGCTTTCTTT | CASSVPRDRSGTEAFF
TRBJ2-3 | - | many | TRBV27 | TGTGCCAGCAGTCGCCCGGGACTTACCACAGATACGCAGTATTTT | CASSRPGLTTDTQYF
TRBJ2-7 | TRBD2 | - | TRBV4-3 | TGCGCCAGCAGCCAAGTTGCTGGACTAGCGTACGAGCAGTACTTC | CASSQVAGLAYEQYF